This entry lists 4 T cell receptor beta chains sequenced from one sample in a study of CD8+CD57+ T cells in acquired aplastic anemia (dated by TCRdb to the late 2010s). Data came from an Illumina HiSeq 2000. TCR beta VDJ combination and CDR3 sequence profiling used genomic DNA as the template. The public reads were reprocessed in TCRdb via fastp at Q25 and MiXCR, keeping in-frame beta chains. Rows with one shared CDR3 protein collapse into an entry with the most common genes and DNA. For this sample there are 150,000 to 200,000 distinct CDR3 sequences; less than 60% appear just once. About 1.7% of the sample is taken by the ten largest. The patients picked for sequencing were ones in whom flow cytometry had shown an expansion of CD8+CD57+ cells. The sequenced sample consisted of sorted CD4+, CD8+, or CD8+CD57+ T cells (not recorded which) from PBMCs. Every receptor here comes from a human donor with aplastic anemia.

This clonotype was found many times. The chain carries TRBV4-1 and TRBJ2-7; weak D call: TRBD1 (6 bases). In germline, CDR1 is MGHRA, CDR2 YSYEKL. V lost 0 bases and J lost 0, with 15 bases in between. The CDR3 loop spans 17 amino acids. This CDR3 reads CASSQEFRTVSSYEQYF. Here the CDR3 DNA reads TGCGCCAGCAGCCAAGAATTCAGGACAGTGAGCTCCTACGAGCAGTACTTC.

As to this clonotype: A much larger clone differs from this one at a single base, so this may be a read error. The gene calls are TRBV6-5 and TRBJ2-7; 8 positions agree with TRBD1. Trimming at V came to 0 bases and at J to 6 bases, leaving 7 bases not matched to a gene. The germline CDR1 and CDR2 sequences are MNHEY and SVGAGI. The CDR3 covers 15 residues. The chain's CDR3 is CASSYSWTGSSEQYF. The CDR3 bases are TGTGCCAGCAGTTACTCGTGGACAGGGAGCTCCGAGCAGTACTTC.

The chain carries TRBV19 and TRBJ2-3, with 9 nucleotides matching TRBD2. This CDR3 spans 14 amino acids. V dropped 6 bases and J dropped 3; count of bases not matched to a gene: 4. CDR1 LNHDA and CDR2 SQIVND come from the germline V gene (reference sequence). Written as DNA, the CDR3 is TGTGCCAGTAGCGGGACTAGCCCAACAGATACGCAGTATTTT. Amino acid sequence: CASSGTSPTDTQYF.

This rearrangement joins TRBV24-1 to TRBJ2-5; TRBD2 agrees at 9 bases. This CDR3 is 15 amino acids long. From germline, CDR1 is KGHDR and CDR2 SFDVKD. After removal of 3 bases from V and 1 base from J, the junction contained 2 bases not matched to a gene. Written as DNA, the CDR3 is TGTGCCACCAGTGATGCGGGGGGGCCCCAAGAGACCCAGTACTTC. As protein: CATSDAGGPQETQYF.